This TCR beta chain emerged from a study of blood T cells in healthy people across ages. Study information: In model experiments, template switching was able to capture about one barcoded beta molecule for every two T cells that were present.

The CDR3 loop spans 17 amino acids. Germline assignment: CDR1 SGHVS and CDR2 FQNEAQ. Through a sample-barcoded 5' primer and a J-beta primer mix, a second PCR was run for roughly 7 to 12 cycles. Using its own MiXCR run on the 5' RACE reads, TCRdb lists one record per CDR3 protein. The table shows about 930,000 distinct CDR3 sequences, with about 29% occurring only once. This clonotype was counted only a few times. The junction and the germline gene differ at one end; a read error may be behind it. Another study also made use of these data, one on T cells of mothers and their children. Per that study: The study found thymic selection shapes TCR recombination output similarly in related and unrelated pairs.

The source of this sequence is a woman aged 40 to 50 in good health. Sequenced sample: blood. This chain uses TRBV7-8 with TRBJ2-4; TRBD1 or TRBD2 may be the D gene (5 bases each). The end of the DNA aligns better with TRBJ2-7, so the J call may be wrong. Here the CDR3 reads CVSSLKGPGRSTDEQYF. CDR3 in DNA: TGTGTCAGCAGCTTAAAAGGTCCGGGACGTAGCACGGACGAGCAGTACTTC.